This entry is about one T cell receptor (beta chain). MiXCR reprocessed the PCR reads for TCRdb. Here the sample spans tens of thousands of clones, around 25% being singletons. The data stem from a study of metastatic and nonmetastatic thyroid tumors. Study-wide context: Both malignant and benign thyroid patients supplied peripheral blood and tumor or nodule tissue samples, across which the repertoires of these patients were then compared.

Among the patients, none had received any treatment before thyroid surgery. V was clipped by 0 bases and J by 4 bases, with 16 bases between them. Germline V CDR1 and CDR2: DFQATT, SNEGSKA (reference sequence). The length of the CDR3 is 15 residues. The material sequenced was blood. The clonotype comes from a male donor with papillary thyroid cancer or a benign thyroid nodule (not recorded which). Some clones in this sample may be carry-over from other donors' samples. The genes are TRBV20-1 and TRBJ2-7; a weak D match, TRBD1 (5 bases). The CDR3 reads CSARDEEGATYEQYF. The CDR3 region has the DNA TGCAGTGCTAGAGATGAGGAAGGGGCCACATACGAGCAGTACTTC.